The source of this T cell receptor (beta chain) is a study of cytomegalovirus exposure and HLA in healthy donors. About the research overall: A data release that came early held 75 million to 85 million unique TCRs from HLA-typed donors.

With 60 Vbeta and 13 Jbeta primers, the PCR was carried out. Only in-frame clones appear in the TCRdb table, and some are missing; sequencing was by immunoSEQ multiplex PCR. The sample records 85,000 to 100,000 clones, around three quarters being singletons. The germline V gene has CDR1 MNHEY and CDR2 SMNVEV (reference sequence). The CDR3 length is 16 residues. After removal of 6 bases from V and 1 base from J, the junction contained 11 bases not matched to a gene. General study points: Donors were assumed by presence/absence analyses to have roughly uniform sequencing depth. In a later analysis, TCR association rates varied by HLA locus: DRB1 most, HLA-C fewest.

Concerning this clone: Its specificity is unknown.

The donors (healthy individuals) were bone marrow donors. Sequenced material: PBMCs. This clonotype was sampled from a male donor in good health and CMV-seropositive. The chain has TRBV27 and TRBJ1-1, with 7 positions matching TRBD1. CDR3 in DNA: TGTGCCAGCAGGCTCGGGACAGCCCGGTGGAACACTGAAGCTTTCTTT. Protein product: CASRLGTARWNTEAFF.